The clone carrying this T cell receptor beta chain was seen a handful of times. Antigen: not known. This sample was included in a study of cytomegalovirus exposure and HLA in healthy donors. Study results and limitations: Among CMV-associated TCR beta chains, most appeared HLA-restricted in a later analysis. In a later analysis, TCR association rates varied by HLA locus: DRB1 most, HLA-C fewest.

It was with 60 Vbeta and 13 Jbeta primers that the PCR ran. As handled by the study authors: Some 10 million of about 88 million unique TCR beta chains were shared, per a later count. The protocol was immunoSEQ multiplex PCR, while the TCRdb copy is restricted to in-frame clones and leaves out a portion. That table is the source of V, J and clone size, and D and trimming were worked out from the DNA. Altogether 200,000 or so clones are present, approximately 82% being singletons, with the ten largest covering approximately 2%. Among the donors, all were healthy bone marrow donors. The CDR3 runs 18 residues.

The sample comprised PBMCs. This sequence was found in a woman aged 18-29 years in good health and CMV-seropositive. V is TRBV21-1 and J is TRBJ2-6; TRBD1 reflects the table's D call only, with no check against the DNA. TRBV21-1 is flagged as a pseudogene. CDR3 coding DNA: TGTGCCAACCACTCCCCCGGACAGGGGGGCTCTGGGGCCAACGTCCTGACTTTC. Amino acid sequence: CANHSPGQGGSGANVLTF.